This record concerns one T cell receptor (beta chain) sequence. What it binds is not known. The same CDR3 is also encoded by other DNA sequences in this sample. The data derive from a study of shared clonotypes between healthy human individuals. Study outcomes and limitations: Sampling used blood alone; tissue repertoires probably differ. Non-shared clonotypes had lower generation probabilities than those shared by all four donors.

TCRdb's copy holds only in-frame clones and misses some; the assay was immunoSEQ multiplex PCR. The table includes about 2.4 million clones, approximately 92% detected once. Sequencing used naive CD4+ T cells sorted from blood. Subset described: CD45RA+ positively selected. The receptor comes from a man in his late teens or twenties in good health.

The CDR3 protein is CASSYSLGTGELFF. CDR3 bases: TGTGCCAGCAGTTACTCGTTGGGCACCGGGGAGCTGTTTTTT. V gene TRBV6-5 combines with J gene TRBJ2-2; D not resolved. The CDR3 is 14 residues long. Per the germline V gene, CDR1 is MNHEY and CDR2 is SVGAGI. Trimming stripped 0 bases from V and 4 bases from J, with 6 bases between.